This passage covers 12 T cell receptor beta chains from one sample sequenced in a study of vaccination effects on CD4 cells after COVID-19. Produced via immunoSEQ multiplex PCR; TCRdb's table is partial and in-frame only. The sample includes tens of thousands of clones, around 75% of them seen just once. What these receptors recognize is not known. Expansion with viral peptide pools was applied to antigen-specific CD4+ T cells by the ViraFEST assay prior to sequencing. The culture ran for approximately 10 days, and then CD4+ T cells were isolated. The person's infection with SARS-CoV-2, confirmed by PCR, took place between March and December 2020. The specimen was CD4+ T cells from PBMCs cultured with a peptide pool, collected before COVID-19 vaccination. The receptors come from a human donor who had a prior SARS-CoV-2 infection.

The chain links TRBV2 to TRBJ2-7; D may be TRBD1 (5 bases). The V gene's germline CDR1 is SNHLY and CDR2 FYNNEI. The CDR3 is 11 residues long. Trimming took 7 bases from V and 5 from J, leaving 9 bases between them. The CDR3 protein is CASTGRDEQYF. The DNA for the CDR3 is TGTGCCAGCACAGGGCGAGACGAGCAGTACTTC.

This clone appeared once. This sequence joins TRBV11-2 and TRBJ2-7, with TRBD1 identical over 8 bases. CDR1 SGHAT and CDR2 FQNNGV come from the germline V gene. V shed 3 bases, J shed 3 bases, and the junction held 4 bases outside the gene matches. The CDR3 is made up of 14 amino acids. The CDR3 is CASSFQQGDYEQYF. CDR3 coding DNA: TGTGCCAGCAGCTTCCAACAGGGGGACTACGAGCAGTACTTC.

J is TRBJ1-2 and V is TRBV4-1; D might be TRBD1 (5 bases). This CDR3 is built from 18 residues. CDR1 MGHRA and CDR2 YSYEKL come from the germline V gene. Trimming removed 1 base at V and 6 bases at J, with 24 bases between. CDR3 amino acids: CASSQGPDRRVGMDGYTF. CDR3 in DNA: TGCGCCAGCAGCCAAGGACCGGACCGCAGGGTAGGGATGGATGGCTACACCTTC.

This clone showed up just a few times. The chain combines TRBV5-4 with TRBJ2-7; 8 bases map to TRBD2. V gave up 0 bases and J gave up 4 bases; unmatched junction bases: 6. The CDR3 contains 15 residues. Per germline, CDR1 SGHNT and CDR2 YYREEE (reference sequence). DNA for the CDR3: TGTGCCAGCAGCTTGGGAGCAGCGGGAGTTTACGAGCAGTACTTC. Translation: CASSLGAAGVYEQYF.

V is TRBV10-3 and J is TRBJ2-1; TRBD2 aligns across 7 bases. Trimming at V came to 4 bases and at J to 8 bases, leaving 11 bases not matched to a gene. This CDR3 has 15 amino acids. Per the germline V gene, CDR1 is ENHRY and CDR2 is SYGVKD. CDR3 amino acids: CAISGPSGREHEQFF. The CDR3 DNA reads TGTGCCATCAGTGGCCCTAGCGGACGCGAACATGAGCAGTTCTTC.

The V call is TRBV6-1, the J call TRBJ1-2; D is unresolved. CDR1 and CDR2 (germline): MNHNS, SASEGT. CDR3 length equals 12 residues. V gave up 2 bases and J gave up 6 bases, with 7 bases separating them. CDR3 coding DNA: TGTGCCAGCAGTGAATTTCCAGATGGCTACACCTTC. Translation gives CASSEFPDGYTF.

In this sample, this clone turned up a few times. This chain joins TRBV3-1 (or the pseudogene TRBV3-2) and TRBJ2-2; D unclear. The CDR3 covers 14 residues. The V gene lost 2 bases and the J gene lost 1 base, with 5 bases spanning the gap. Germline values: CDR1 LGHDT, CDR2 YNNKEL (reference sequence). The CDR3 nucleotides read TGTGCCAGCAGCCAACTCGGGAACACCGGGGAGCTGTTTTTT. Protein product: CASSQLGNTGELFF.

The sample holds a few counts of this clone. The chain couples TRBV6-4 to TRBJ1-4; D may be TRBD1 (6 bases). The CDR3 consists of 18 residues. Germline V gene data show CDR1 as MRHNA and CDR2 as SNTAGT. The V and J ends lost 0 bases and 4 bases respectively, with 18 bases between them. In nucleotides, the CDR3 is TGTGCCAGCAGTGACTCGAAGCCCGGACAGCCTAATAATGAAAAACTGTTTTTT. Translating it yields CASSDSKPGQPNNEKLFF.

This clone was found a few times. The chain recombines TRBV5-1 with TRBJ2-2; D is possibly TRBD1 (6 bases). Looked up from germline, CDR1 is SGHRS and CDR2 is YFSETQ. Trimming stripped 2 bases from V and 3 bases from J, with 14 bases between. The CDR3 is 16 residues long. The CDR3 DNA sequence: TGCGCCAGCAGCTTTATAGCAGGGGTAGACACCGGGGAGCTGTTTTTT. It yields the protein CASSFIAGVDTGELFF. Variable domain in full (rest from reference TRBV5-1 and TRBJ2-2): KAGVTQTPRYLIKTRGQQVTLSCSPISGHRSVSWYQQTPGQGLQFLFEYFSETQRNKGNFPGRFSGRQFSNSRSEMNVSTLELGDSALYLCASSFIAGVDTGELFFGEGSRLTVL.

The table lists this clone with a few counts. For the CDR3, the DNA is TGTGCCAGCAGCCCGGGTTTAACGAAAGTCGGCTACGAGCAGTACTTC. Residues: CASSPGLTKVGYEQYF. J is TRBJ2-7 and V is TRBV7-2, with D uncertain. Trimming left V 5 bases short and J 3 bases short, with 20 bases between. Germline V CDR1 and CDR2: SGHTA, FQGNSA. The CDR3 is 16 amino acids.

This clone is medium-sized by share. V and J are TRBV5-4 and TRBJ1-6, with D perhaps TRBD1 (6 bases). Germline V gene sequence: CDR1 SGHNT, CDR2 YYREEE (reference sequence). V lost 1 base, J lost 7 bases, and 12 bases lay in between. This CDR3 is 15 amino acids long. Here the CDR3 DNA reads TGTGCCAGCAGCTTGTGGCAGGGGACAAATTCACCCCTCCACTTT. Its protein is CASSLWQGTNSPLHF.

The V call is TRBV5-5, the J call TRBJ1-1; D unresolved. The CDR3 length is 12 residues. CDR1 is SGHKS, CDR2 YYEKEE, per germline (reference sequence). V was clipped by 4 bases and J by 11 bases, with 15 bases between them. The CDR3 spells CASSPDAGKAFF. CDR3 nucleotide sequence: TGTGCCAGCAGCCCTGATGCGGGGAAGGCTTTCTTT.